This T cell receptor (beta chain) was sequenced for a study of T-cell memory formation after mild COVID-19. The study, taken as a whole, reports: CD8+ contracting clones occupied EMRA, while CD4+ ones occupied mainly CM and EM.

TCRdb processed the 5' RACE reads anew with MiXCR; each CDR3 protein has one entry. Among some 350,000 distinct CDR3 sequences listed, over 10% were seen once. CDR1 is SEHNR and CDR2 is FQNEAQ in the germline V gene (reference sequence). Trimming took 6 bases from V and 4 from J; bases not matched to a gene: 7. CDR3 length equals 15 residues. Remarks on this clonotype: Its matching antigen is unknown.

Sequenced input: PBMCs or a T cell subset sorted from them (not recorded which). V gene TRBV7-9 combines with J gene TRBJ1-3; 9 bases line up with TRBD1. This receptor was identified in a young man who had mild COVID-19 (a few samples of this study predate the infection). Cell type and time point are not known. CDR3 loop: CASRWDRALGNTIYF. CDR3 bases: TGTGCCAGCAGATGGGACAGGGCTCTCGGAAACACCATATATTTT.